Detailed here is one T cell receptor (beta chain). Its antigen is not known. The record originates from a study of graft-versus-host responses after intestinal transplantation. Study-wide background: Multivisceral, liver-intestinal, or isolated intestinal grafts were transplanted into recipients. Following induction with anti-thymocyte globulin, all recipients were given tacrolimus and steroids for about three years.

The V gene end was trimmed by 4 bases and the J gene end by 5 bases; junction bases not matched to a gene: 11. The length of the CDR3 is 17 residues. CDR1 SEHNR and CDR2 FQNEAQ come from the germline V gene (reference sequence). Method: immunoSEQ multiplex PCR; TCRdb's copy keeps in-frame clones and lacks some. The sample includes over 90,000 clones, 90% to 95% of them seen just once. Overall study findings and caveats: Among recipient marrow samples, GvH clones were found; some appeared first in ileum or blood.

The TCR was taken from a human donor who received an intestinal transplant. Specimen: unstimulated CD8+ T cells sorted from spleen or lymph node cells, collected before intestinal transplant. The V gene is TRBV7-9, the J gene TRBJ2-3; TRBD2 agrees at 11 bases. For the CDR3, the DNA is TGTGCCAGCAGCTCACAAAGACTAGCGGGACTCCTAGATACGCAGTATTTT. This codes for CASSSQRLAGLLDTQYF.